This TCR beta chain derives from a study of T cells of healthy individuals. TCRdb ran MiXCR on the 5' RACE reads and lists one entry per CDR3 protein. The data show approximately 100,000 distinct CDR3 sequences, roughly 18% seen once. CDR3 length: 11 amino acids. Germline assignment: CDR1 ENHRY and CDR2 SYGVKD. The V end lost 2 bases, the J end lost 4 bases, and 2 bases lay between the germline ends. This chain joins TRBV10-3 and TRBJ2-5; D is ambiguous. The clonotype comes from a human donor in good health. The CDR3 region has the DNA TGTGCCATCAGTGAGAGAGAGACCCAGTACTTC. It is translated as CAISERETQYF.